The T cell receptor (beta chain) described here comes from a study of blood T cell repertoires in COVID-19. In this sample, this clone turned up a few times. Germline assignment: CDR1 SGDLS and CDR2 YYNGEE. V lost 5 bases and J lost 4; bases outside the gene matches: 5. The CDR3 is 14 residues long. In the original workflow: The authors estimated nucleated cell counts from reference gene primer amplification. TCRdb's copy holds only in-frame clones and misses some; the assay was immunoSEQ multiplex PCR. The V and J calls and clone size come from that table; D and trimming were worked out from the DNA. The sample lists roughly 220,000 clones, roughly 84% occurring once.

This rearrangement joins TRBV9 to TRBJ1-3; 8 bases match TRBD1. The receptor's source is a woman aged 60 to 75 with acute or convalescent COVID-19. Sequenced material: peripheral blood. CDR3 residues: CASSARTGGNTIYF. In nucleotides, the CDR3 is TGTGCCAGCAGTGCACGGACAGGGGGAAACACCATATATTTT.